These 22 T cell receptor beta chains came from one sample sequenced in a study of CD8+CD57+ T cells in acquired aplastic anemia. For sequencing, patients were chosen who had shown expansion of CD8+CD57+ cells by flow cytometry. It was genomic DNA that served as the template for profiling TCR beta VDJ and CDR3. MiXCR was run by TCRdb on the reads, yielding one entry per CDR3 protein. Of around 500,000 distinct CDR3 sequences in the sample, more than 25% were seen once. Sequences were obtained from sorted CD4+, CD8+, or CD8+CD57+ T cells (not recorded which) from PBMCs. The source is a human donor with aplastic anemia.

The chain recombines TRBV18 with TRBJ1-1; D gene ambiguous. The CDR3 is made up of 14 amino acids. Looked up from germline, CDR1 is KGHSH and CDR2 is LQKENI. V shed 1 base and J shed 1 base, with 7 bases lying between them. Written as DNA, the CDR3 is TGTGCCAGCTCACCACTTGATGCGAACACTGAAGCTTTCTTT. Amino acids: CASSPLDANTEAFF.

In the case of this clonotype: A much larger clone sits a single nucleotide away, making a read error possible. J is TRBJ2-3 and V is TRBV7-9; no clear D. The CDR3 covers 9 residues. In germline, CDR1 is SEHNR, CDR2 FQNEAQ (reference sequence). DNA for the CDR3: TGTGCCAGCAGTGGAGCCCGGGATTTT. As protein: CASSGARDF.

This clonotype was seen many times. The CDR3 region is CASRRGTGKASYEQYF. DNA for the CDR3: TGTGCCAGTAGGAGGGGCACAGGGAAGGCCTCCTACGAGCAGTACTTC. This rearrangement joins TRBV19 to TRBJ2-7; tentative D call: TRBD1 (6 bases). Germline CDR1 is LNHDA and CDR2 is SQIVND (reference sequence). CDR3 size: 16 residues. Trimming removed 6 bases from V and 0 bases from J, with 18 bases in between.

This chain joins TRBV28 and TRBJ2-7; the match to TRBD2 covers 10 bases. The CDR3 is made up of 13 amino acids. Germline CDR1 MDHEN, CDR2 SYDVKM. Trimming at V came to 8 bases and at J to 2 bases, leaving 3 bases not matched to a gene. The CDR3 region is CASGSGGTYEQYF. The CDR3 nucleotides are TGTGCCAGCGGTAGCGGGGGGACCTACGAGCAGTACTTC.

This clonotype was counted many times. V gene TRBV12-5 combines with J gene TRBJ1-2; no reliable D call. This CDR3 is 12 amino acids long. Trimming removed 6 bases at V and 3 bases at J, with 8 bases between. Germline loops: CDR1 LGHNT, CDR2 FRNRAP. For the CDR3, the DNA is TGTGCTAGTGGCGCTCTGGACTATGGCTACACCTTC. It specifies CASGALDYGYTF.

V and J are TRBV6-2 or TRBV6-3 and TRBJ1-6, with D perhaps TRBD1 (5 bases). V lost 2 bases and J lost 0, with 17 bases in between. In germline, CDR1 is MNHEY, CDR2 SVGEGT. This CDR3 has 19 residues. CDR3 residues: CASSYLRGDRSSYNSPLHF. CDR3 in DNA: TGTGCCAGCAGTTACCTTCGGGGGGACCGAAGCTCCTATAATTCACCCCTCCACTTT.

In this sample, this clonotype turned up a few times. The chain combines TRBV7-9 with TRBJ1-1; D remains unclear. The V end lost 5 bases, the J end lost 5 bases, and 18 bases lay between the germline ends. This CDR3 spans 15 amino acids. Germline values: CDR1 SEHNR, CDR2 FQNEAQ (reference sequence). The CDR3 is CASSLGPKRETEAFF. The DNA for the CDR3 is TGTGCCAGCAGCCTCGGACCCAAAAGGGAGACTGAAGCTTTCTTT.

Regarding this clonotype: The junction and the germline gene differ at one end; a read error may be behind it. This chain connects TRBV5-8 to TRBJ2-1; 7 bases map to TRBD1. Per germline, CDR1 SGHTS and CDR2 YDEGEE. CDR3 length equals 14 residues. Here the CDR3 reads CASSQRQGGYEQFF. Here the CDR3 DNA reads TGCGCCAGCAGCCAACGACAGGGCGGTTATGAGCAGTTCTTC.

The chain employs TRBV20-1 and TRBJ2-2; 10 nucleotides agree with TRBD2. Germline CDR1 reads DFQATT; CDR2 reads SNEGSKA (reference sequence). The V gene end was trimmed by 5 bases and the J gene end by 1 base; junction bases not matched to a gene: 13. The CDR3 spans 18 residues. The DNA of the CDR3 is TGCAGTGCTTGGACTAGCGGCCCGCCCGTGATGAACACCGGGGAGCTGTTTTTT. It translates to CSAWTSGPPVMNTGELFF.

This clonotype was counted only a few times. Just one base apart from a much larger clone, this may be a read error. The conserved phenylalanine or tryptophan is not found at the CDR3 terminus, so this likely reflects a read error. The chain recombines TRBV29-1 with TRBJ2-2, with D perhaps TRBD1 (7 bases). V lost 6 bases and J 4 bases, leaving 18 bases between the germline ends. Germline V gene data show CDR1 as SQVTM and CDR2 as ANQGSEA. The CDR3 consists of 15 residues. The CDR3 region is CSVGEEGALTGELFS. The CDR3 DNA is TGCAGCGTAGGGGAGGAGGGGGCGCTCACCGGGGAGCTGTTTTCT.

This clonotype was seen a few times. The CDR3 ends on some other residue instead of the conserved phenylalanine or tryptophan, so this is likely a read error. This chain joins TRBV2 and TRBJ2-3, with 10 bases fitting TRBD2. The CDR3 runs to 19 residues. V shed 3 bases, J shed 0 bases, and the junction held 12 bases outside the gene matches. CDR1 is SNHLY, CDR2 FYNNEI, per germline. The CDR3 reads CASSDKLAGRGTSTDTQYS. The CDR3, as DNA: TGTGCCAGCAGTGATAAACTAGCGGGGCGCGGTACTAGCACAGATACGCAGTATTCT.

This clonotype was seen at least ten times. This chain connects TRBV2 to TRBJ1-6; D ambiguous. Trimming cost V 7 bases and J 10 bases, with 11 bases left between them. CDR1 and CDR2 from the germline V gene are SNHLY and FYNNEI. The CDR3 extends over 12 amino acids. The CDR3 is CASMTVLSPLHF. CDR3 nucleotides: TGTGCCAGCATGACTGTATTGTCACCCCTCCACTTT. Supplemented by reference TRBV2 and TRBJ1-6, the full variable domain reads EPEVTQTPSHQVTQMGQEVILRCVPISNHLYFYWYRQILGQKVEFLVSFYNNEISEKSEIFDDQFSVERPDGSNFTLKIRSTKLEDSAMYFCASMTVLSPLHFGNGTRLTVT.

The chain is built from TRBV9 and TRBJ2-7; D may be TRBD1 (6 bases). The CDR3 consists of 14 residues. Trimming pared 4 bases from V and 3 bases from J, leaving 14 bases between. Germline assignment: CDR1 SGDLS and CDR2 YYNGEE. CDR3 residues: CASSQRGTDYEQYF. Written as DNA, the CDR3 is TGTGCCAGCAGCCAGAGGGGGACCGACTACGAGCAGTACTTC.

This clonotype was detected ten times or more. The chain joins TRBV6-1 to TRBJ2-7; weak D call: TRBD2 (6 bases). CDR3 size: 13 residues. V lost 1 base, J lost 6 bases, and 10 bases lay in between. From germline, CDR1 is MNHNS and CDR2 SASEGT. The CDR3 sequence is CASSEVTGGEQYF. The CDR3 bases are TGTGCCAGCAGTGAAGTGACCGGGGGCGAGCAGTACTTC.

This clonotype has a handful of counts. This may arise from a read error, as a much more abundant clone is one base away. V and J are TRBV24-1 and TRBJ2-1; D ambiguous. Germline V lookup: CDR1 KGHDR, CDR2 SFDVKD. CDR3 length equals 14 residues. The CDR3 loop is CATGETGLPNEQFF. The CDR3 DNA is TGTGCCACCGGTGAAACCGGGCTACCTAATGAGCAGTTCTTC.

The CDR3 region is CASSRFGDIGLVYF. DNA for the CDR3: TGTGCCAGCAGCCGGTTCGGAGACATCGGATTGGTATATTTT. The chain combines TRBV3-1 with TRBJ1-3; no clear D. Germline assignment: CDR1 LGHDT and CDR2 YNNKEL (reference sequence). The CDR3 extends over 14 amino acids. V was shortened by 4 bases and J by 14 bases, with 21 bases between the two germline ends.

The chain joins TRBV19 to TRBJ2-3, with unresolved D. Between the trimmed V and J ends, which lost 3 bases and 6 bases, there was a span of 7 bases. The CDR3 runs 12 residues. From germline, CDR1 is LNHDA and CDR2 SQIVND (reference sequence). The CDR3 protein is CASSMARDTQYF. The CDR3 region has the DNA TGTGCCAGTAGTATGGCCCGTGATACGCAGTATTTT.

This clonotype was seen a handful of times. The chain combines TRBV9 with TRBJ1-2; the match to TRBD1 covers 7 bases. CDR1 and CDR2 from the germline V gene are SGDLS and YYNGEE. Germline trimming cut 3 bases from V and 4 bases from J; bases unmatched to any gene: 6. CDR3 length equals 14 residues. CDR3 DNA sequence: TGTGCCAGCAGCGGGACGACAGGGTCCTATGGCTACACCTTC. Protein: CASSGTTGSYGYTF.

The CDR3 sequence: CASSPRQGWRASNQPQHF. In nucleotides, the CDR3 is TGTGCCAGCAGCCCTAGACAGGGGTGGCGAGCTAGCAATCAGCCCCAGCATTTT. J is TRBJ1-5 and V is TRBV7-8, with 8 bases fitting TRBD1. Germline CDR1 reads SGHVS; CDR2 reads FQNEAQ. V was pared by 5 bases and J by 0 bases, with 12 bases of the junction left unmatched. There are 18 residues in the CDR3.

This clonotype was recorded at least ten times. The J gene is TRBJ2-6, the V gene TRBV15; TRBD2 aligns across 8 bases. This CDR3 is 19 amino acids long. Germline V gene lookup returns CDR1 LNHNV and CDR2 YYDKDF (reference sequence). The J segment lost 0 bases and the V segment lost 0 bases, leaving 7 bases of the junction unmatched. CDR3 nucleotide sequence: TGTGCCACCAGCAGAGATTCTCGGGAGGGCAACTCTGGGGCCAACGTCCTGACTTTC. Translated, it gives CATSRDSREGNSGANVLTF.

This clonotype has just a few counts. J is TRBJ1-1 and V is TRBV11-2; 9 nucleotides line up with TRBD1. Germline CDR1 reads SGHAT; CDR2 reads FQNNGV. J was trimmed by 4 bases and V by 5 bases; bases with no gene match: 11. This CDR3 comprises 16 residues. The CDR3 sequence: CASSPGTGQLGTEAFF. Here the CDR3 DNA reads TGTGCCAGCAGCCCCGGGACAGGGCAGTTGGGCACTGAAGCTTTCTTT. The whole variable domain, filled in from reference TRBV11-2 and TRBJ1-1, reads EAGVAQSPRYKIIEKRQSVAFWCNPISGHATLYWYQQILGQGPKLLIQFQNNGVVDDSQLPKDRFSAERLKGVDSTLKIQPAKLEDSAVYLCASSPGTGQLGTEAFFGQGTRLTVV.

The chain recombines TRBV11-2 with TRBJ1-3; D might be TRBD1 (6 bases). The germline CDR1 and CDR2 sequences are SGHAT and FQNNGV. Trimming took off 1 base at V and 2 bases at J, with 15 bases between the two ends. The length of the CDR3 is 17 residues. For the CDR3, the DNA is TGTGCCAGCAGCTTAGTTTCTCAGGGGTCGGCTGGAAACACCATATATTTT. Encoded protein: CASSLVSQGSAGNTIYF. The full variable domain, with the rest looked up from reference TRBV11-2 and TRBJ1-3, is EAGVAQSPRYKIIEKRQSVAFWCNPISGHATLYWYQQILGQGPKLLIQFQNNGVVDDSQLPKDRFSAERLKGVDSTLKIQPAKLEDSAVYLCASSLVSQGSAGNTIYFGEGSWLTVV.